This TCR beta chain was profiled in a study of T-cell memory formation after mild COVID-19. General study results and limits: Within pre-infection memory, some responding clones were found, suggesting cross-reactive memory joined. For contracting clones, CD4+ ones sat mainly in CM and EM, CD8+ in EMRA.

TCRdb re-called the 5' RACE reads with MiXCR, one entry per CDR3 protein. The repertoire holds 150,000 to 200,000 distinct CDR3 sequences, with roughly 17% as singletons. Germline-derived CDR1 and CDR2 are MNHEY and SVGEGT. V shed 2 bases and J 4 bases; nucleotides not matched to a gene: 8. The CDR3 length is 17 residues. In regard to this clonotype: Antigen specificity is unknown.

This chain connects TRBV6-2 or TRBV6-3 to TRBJ2-7; TRBD2 agrees at 13 bases. Sequencing used PBMCs or a T cell subset sorted from them (not recorded which). The receptor's source is an adult woman who had mild COVID-19 (a few samples of this study predate the infection). Cell type and time point are not known. CDR3 coding DNA: TGTGCCAGCAGTTACACCCGAGGACTAGCGGGAGAGTACGAGCAGTACTTC. Protein: CASSYTRGLAGEYEQYF.